Shown below are 22 T cell receptor beta chains from a single sample sequenced in a study of Graves' ophthalmopathy and Graves' hyperthyroidism. Investigators amplified TCR beta CDR3 regions from RNA transcripts. HTBI primers were used in a first-round RT-PCR, which preceded a second-round multiplex PCR. TCRdb passed the multiplex PCR reads through MiXCR, listing each CDR3 protein once. The sample consists of about 400,000 distinct CDR3 sequences, more than 20% of them appearing once. The sequencing sample was made of peripheral blood. The receptors come from a woman between 18 and 29 years old with stable Graves' hyperthyroidism.

V is TRBV6-1 and J is TRBJ1-2; D remains unclear. V was cut by 4 bases and J by 6 bases, with 12 bases left in between. CDR3 length equals 13 residues. Germline CDR1 is MNHNS and CDR2 is SASEGT. The CDR3 region is CASSATGVDGYTF. As DNA, the CDR3 is TGTGCCAGCAGTGCCACCGGGGTGGATGGCTACACCTTC.

The chain combines TRBV7-3 with TRBJ2-2; 12 positions match TRBD1. CDR1 is SGHTA and CDR2 is FQGTGA in the germline V gene. This CDR3 has 16 residues. The V segment lost 3 bases and the J segment 5 bases; nucleotides outside the gene matches: 4. CDR3 DNA: TGTGCCAGCAGCTTCCGGGACAGGGGGCGAACCGGGGAGCTGTTTTTT. Translation: CASSFRDRGRTGELFF. The variable domain in full, with the rest retrieved from reference TRBV7-3 and TRBJ2-2, is GAGVSQTPSNKVTEKGKYVELRCDPISGHTALYWYRQSLGQGPEFLIYFQGTGAADDSGLPNDRFFAVRPEGSVSTLKIQRTERGDSAVYLCASSFRDRGRTGELFFGEGSRLTVL.

As regards this clonotype: This sequence may be a read error, since a much larger clone differs from it by one base. The chain employs TRBV29-1 and TRBJ2-7, with unresolved D. Trimming shortened V by 7 bases and J by 2 bases, and 18 bases separated the two germline ends. The germline CDR1 and CDR2 sequences are SQVTM and ANQGSEA. The CDR3 runs 14 residues. This CDR3 is CSAEHRDITYEQYF. The DNA for the CDR3 is TGCAGCGCGGAACACCGAGATATAACCTACGAGCAGTACTTC.

This clonotype was detected only a few times. The rearrangement uses TRBV3-1 and TRBJ2-7; D ambiguous. The CDR3 extends over 15 amino acids. Germline assignment: CDR1 LGHDT and CDR2 YNNKEL (reference sequence). V lost 4 bases and J 2 bases, leaving 15 bases between the germline ends. The CDR3 loop reads CASSPGTLRPYEQYF. CDR3 DNA: TGTGCCAGCAGCCCCGGAACTCTTAGACCCTACGAGCAGTACTTC.

This clonotype occurred many times. The gene calls are TRBV6-1 and TRBJ2-5; D gene unclear. CDR3 length equals 12 residues. V was trimmed by 4 bases and J by 2 bases, leaving 5 bases between them. Germline-derived CDR1 and CDR2 are MNHNS and SASEGT. The CDR3 sequence: CASSARQETQYF. Written as DNA, the CDR3 is TGTGCCAGCAGTGCTAGACAAGAGACCCAGTACTTC.

This clonotype was recorded a few times. The gene calls are TRBV7-2 and TRBJ1-1; a weak D match, TRBD1 (6 bases). The V and J ends lost 3 bases and 0 bases respectively, with 11 bases between them. Germline CDR1 SGHTA, CDR2 FQGNSA. The CDR3 is 15 amino acids. Here the CDR3 DNA reads TGTGCCAGCAGCTTCCCACAGGGATTGAACACTGAAGCTTTCTTT. Its protein is CASSFPQGLNTEAFF.

This clonotype showed up many times. The rearrangement joins TRBV14 to TRBJ1-1; possible D gene TRBD1, 6 bases. V was pared by 5 bases and J by 1 base, with 17 bases between. Looked up from germline, CDR1 is SGHDN and CDR2 is FVKESK. The CDR3 contains 16 residues. CDR3 bases: TGTGCCAGCAGCGGACGTGGGGGCGCGGGGAACACTGAAGCTTTCTTT. As protein: CASSGRGGAGNTEAFF.

The chain couples TRBV30 to TRBJ2-5, with TRBD1 as a possible D gene (6 bases). The CDR3 runs 14 residues. Trimming took off 2 bases at V and 9 bases at J, with 19 bases between the two ends. Germline CDR1 is GTSNPN and CDR2 is SVGIG (reference sequence). The CDR3 here is CAWSRDTQLDAQYF. In DNA form, the CDR3 reads TGTGCCTGGAGTCGGGACACCCAACTAGACGCCCAGTACTTC. The complete variable domain, with remaining parts taken from reference TRBV30 and TRBJ2-5, reads SQTIHQWPATLVQPVGSPLSLECTVEGTSNPNLYWYRQAAGRGLQLLFYSVGIGQISSEVPQNLSASRPQDRQFILSSKKLLLSDSGFYLCAWSRDTQLDAQYFGPGTRLLVL.

The chain is built from TRBV4-1 and TRBJ2-2; D is unresolved. Germline V gene sequence: CDR1 MGHRA, CDR2 YSYEKL. This CDR3 comprises 16 residues. V was trimmed by 0 bases and J by 2 bases, leaving 10 bases between them. The CDR3 region has the DNA TGCGCCAGCAGCCAAGATAGGAGTAGTAACACCGGGGAGCTGTTTTTT. Translating gives CASSQDRSSNTGELFF.

At least ten counts were recorded for this clonotype. The chain links TRBV9 to TRBJ1-6; 8 positions match TRBD1. Looked up from germline, CDR1 is SGDLS and CDR2 is YYNGEE. After removal of 0 bases from V and 9 bases from J, the junction contained 2 bases not matched to a gene. CDR3 size: 14 residues. CDR3 nucleotides: TGTGCCAGCAGCGTAGGGACAGGGTTTTCACCCCTCCACTTT. Translating gives CASSVGTGFSPLHF. The variable domain in full, completed from reference TRBV9 and TRBJ1-6, reads DSGVTQTPKHLITATGQRVTLRCSPRSGDLSVYWYQQSLDQGLQFLIQYYNGEERAKGNILERFSAQQFPDLHSELNLSSLELGDSALYFCASSVGTGFSPLHFGNGTRLTVT.

This clonotype showed up many times. The J gene is TRBJ2-5, the V gene TRBV11-3, with a tentative D call TRBD1 (5 bases). Germline loops: CDR1 SGHNT, CDR2 YENEEA. The CDR3 has 15 residues. V was cut by 5 bases and J by 5 bases, with 18 bases left in between. In DNA form, the CDR3 reads TGTGCCAGCAGCCCAGGGCCCCTCTGTCGTGAGACCCAGTACTTC. Encoded protein: CASSPGPLCRETQYF. The full variable domain, with the rest looked up from reference TRBV11-3 and TRBJ2-5, is EAGVVQSPRYKIIEKKQPVAFWCNPISGHNTLYWYLQNLGQGPELLIRYENEEAVDDSQLPKDRFSAERLKGVDSTLKIQPAELGDSAVYLCASSPGPLCRETQYFGPGTRLLVL.

The CDR3 here is CASSQISQGAFQPQHF. The CDR3 coding sequence is TGCGCCAGCAGCCAGATAAGTCAGGGGGCTTTCCAGCCCCAGCATTTT. This chain uses TRBV4-1 with TRBJ1-5; 8 bases map to TRBD1. The V gene's germline CDR1 is MGHRA and CDR2 YSYEKL. The ends lost 3 bases at V and 7 bases at J; junction bases unmatched: 11. This CDR3 is 16 amino acids long.

This clonotype was seen ten or more times. The rearrangement joins TRBV28 to TRBJ1-2; 9 bases are a match to TRBD1. The CDR3 runs to 14 residues. Trimming took 6 bases from V and 6 from J; bases not matched to a gene: 8. Germline CDR1 reads MDHEN; CDR2 reads SYDVKM. The CDR3: CASSQQGAADGYTF. Here the CDR3 DNA reads TGTGCCAGCAGCCAACAGGGGGCCGCGGATGGCTACACCTTC.

J is TRBJ1-2 and V is TRBV12-3 or TRBV12-4; 9 nucleotides line up with TRBD1. V was clipped by 6 bases and J by 8 bases; unmatched bases: 10. The length of the CDR3 is 14 residues. DNA for the CDR3: TGTGCCAGCAGCCCGACAGGGGGGTTATACGGCTACACCTTC. This codes for CASSPTGGLYGYTF.

There are a few counts of this clonotype. The gene calls are TRBV6-1 and TRBJ2-3; D perhaps matches TRBD2 (5 bases). V was trimmed by 8 bases and J by 2 bases, leaving 11 bases between them. Germline CDR1 reads MNHNS; CDR2 reads SASEGT. The CDR3 extends over 13 amino acids. The CDR3 reads CASQDYYTDTQYF. The DNA for the CDR3 is TGTGCCAGCCAAGACTACTACACAGATACGCAGTATTTT.

This clonotype was seen ten or more times. The chain carries TRBV30 and TRBJ2-5; 10 bases map to TRBD2. The CDR3 sequence is 12 residues long. J gave up 4 bases and V 8 bases, and 4 bases lay outside the gene matches. The germline gives CDR1 GTSNPN, CDR2 SVGIG (reference sequence). CDR3 loop: CAIAGGPETQYF. The CDR3 DNA reads TGTGCCATAGCGGGAGGCCCAGAGACCCAGTACTTC.

As regards this clonotype: A much more abundant neighbour one base away suggests this may be a read error. The chain is built from TRBV28 and TRBJ2-4, with a possible D match to TRBD2 (7 bases). The germline CDR1 and CDR2 sequences are MDHEN and SYDVKM. The germline V and J ends were trimmed by 5 bases and 2 bases, with 16 bases remaining between them. This CDR3 spans 16 amino acids. CDR3 region: CASSITGRESKNIQYF. CDR3 nucleotide sequence: TGTGCCAGCAGTATAACAGGGAGGGAATCCAAAAACATTCAGTACTTC.

This clonotype was counted many times. The V and J genes are TRBV6-4 and TRBJ2-2; 9 bases are a match to TRBD1. CDR3 length equals 20 residues. CDR1 and CDR2 from the germline V gene are MRHNA and SNTAGT. V shed 6 bases, J shed 4 bases, and the junction held 21 bases outside the gene matches. CDR3 nucleotides: TGTGCCAGCAGAGACGAGAAACAGGGGGCGATTCTCCGAGTCACCGGGGAGCTGTTTTTT. Its protein product is CASRDEKQGAILRVTGELFF.

J is TRBJ2-4 and V is TRBV28, with TRBD2 as a possible D gene (6 bases). The CDR3 extends over 15 amino acids. V was cut by 5 bases and J by 6 bases, with 17 bases left in between. Germline CDR1 MDHEN, CDR2 SYDVKM. The CDR3 DNA is TGTGCCAGCAGTCCCCAAGCGGGCCGAGGAAACATTCAGTACTTC. Translation: CASSPQAGRGNIQYF. The whole variable domain, filled in from reference TRBV28 and TRBJ2-4, reads DVKVTQSSRYLVKRTGEKVFLECVQDMDHENMFWYRQDPGLGLRLIYFSYDVKMKEKGDIPEGYSVSREKKERFSLILESASTNQTSMYLCASSPQAGRGNIQYFGAGTRLSVL.

At least ten counts were recorded for this clonotype. Written as DNA, the CDR3 is TGCAGCGTTGGACTAGCGGGAGTTGGCGAGCAGTACTTC. It translates to CSVGLAGVGEQYF. The chain carries TRBV29-1 and TRBJ2-7, with 12 nucleotides matching TRBD2. Germline V gene data show CDR1 as SQVTM and CDR2 as ANQGSEA. The CDR3 runs 13 residues. V was pared by 4 bases and J by 6 bases, with 4 bases of the junction left unmatched.

Ten or more counts support this clonotype. The chain joins TRBV2 to TRBJ1-2, with 7 bases lining up with TRBD1. Germline V gene sequence: CDR1 SNHLY, CDR2 FYNNEI. The CDR3 spans 15 residues. The junction had 11 bases not matched to a gene; V was cut back by 5 bases and J by 5 bases. CDR3 DNA: TGTGCCAGCAGTACCCGACAGGGAACCCAGTATGGCTACACCTTC. As protein: CASSTRQGTQYGYTF.

This clonotype was counted many times. The chain carries TRBV30 and TRBJ1-2; D is unclear. Germline lookup yields CDR1 GTSNPN and CDR2 SVGIG (reference sequence). The CDR3 covers 11 residues. The V end lost 1 base, the J end lost 8 bases, and 8 bases lay between the germline ends. CDR3: CAWSARPGYTF. The CDR3 region has the DNA TGTGCCTGGAGTGCCCGACCGGGCTACACCTTC.